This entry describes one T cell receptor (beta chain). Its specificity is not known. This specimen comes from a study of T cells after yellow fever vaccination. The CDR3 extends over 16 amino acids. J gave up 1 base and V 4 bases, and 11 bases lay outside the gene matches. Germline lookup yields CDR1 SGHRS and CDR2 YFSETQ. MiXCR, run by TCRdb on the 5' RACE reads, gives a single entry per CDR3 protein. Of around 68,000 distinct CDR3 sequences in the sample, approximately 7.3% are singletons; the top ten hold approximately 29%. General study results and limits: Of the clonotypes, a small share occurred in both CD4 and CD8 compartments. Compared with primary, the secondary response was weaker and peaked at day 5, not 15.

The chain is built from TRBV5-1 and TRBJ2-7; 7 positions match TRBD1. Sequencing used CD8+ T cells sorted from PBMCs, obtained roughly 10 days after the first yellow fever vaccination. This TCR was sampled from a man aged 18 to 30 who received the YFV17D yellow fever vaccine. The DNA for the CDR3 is TGCGCCAGCAGCGTGAGACAGGGTCTTGTATCCTACGAGCAGTACTTC. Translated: CASSVRQGLVSYEQYF.